A few counts support the clone carrying this T cell receptor (beta chain). The antigen remains unidentified. Using a J-beta primer mix together with a sample-barcoded 5' primer, a second PCR was run for about 7 to 12 cycles. TCRdb redid the calling of the 5' RACE reads with MiXCR, one entry per CDR3 protein. The profile shows more than 1,000,000 distinct CDR3 sequences, roughly a quarter of them singletons. The CDR3 loop spans 14 amino acids. V shed 5 bases and J 8 bases; nucleotides not matched to a gene: 7. Germline V lookup: CDR1 SEHNR, CDR2 FQNEAQ (reference sequence). The data derive from a study of blood T cells in healthy people across ages. The study, taken as a whole, reports: It was found that TCR beta diversity correlated strongly with the percentage of naive T cells.

The same sample was also used in a study of T cells of mothers and their children. That work contributes: The sample comes from nine or ten healthy Caucasian donors: mothers and children.

The clonotype comes from a girl aged 2-10 years in good health. Sequencing used blood. This chain joins TRBV7-9 and TRBJ1-3; TRBD1 matches 9 bases. CDR3 region: CASSEGQGGDTIYF. The CDR3 DNA reads as TGTGCCAGCAGCGAGGGACAGGGAGGGGACACCATATATTTT.